Listed below are T cell receptor beta chains from one sample, sequenced in a study of human T cells and chemical hapten exposure. TCRdb re-called the 5' RACE reads with MiXCR, one entry per CDR3 protein. The sample lists about 120,000 distinct CDR3 sequences, approximately 20% occurring once. The receptor set was obtained from a human donor in good health. Both conserved end residues are part of each CDR3. The D gene is left open where the match is weak. The size entry is marked missing in some rows and otherwise reads once, few, many or a size class.

clone_size: few
d_call: .
v_call: TRBV9
j_call: TRBJ1-1
cdr3_nt: TGTGCCAGCAGCGGGGAGAGGACTGAAGCTTTCTTT
cdr3_aa: CASSGERTEAFF

clone_size: .
d_call: .
v_call: TRBV5-6
j_call: TRBJ1-3
cdr3_nt: TGTGCCAGCAGCTTGCTGAGGGGTCGACTGCCCTCTGGAAACACCATATATTTT
cdr3_aa: CASSLLRGRLPSGNTIYF

clone_size: few
d_call: .
v_call: TRBV5-1
j_call: TRBJ2-3
cdr3_nt: TGCGCCAGCAGCCGCGGGGTAGTAGGTCCAGATACGCAGTATTTT
cdr3_aa: CASSRGVVGPDTQYF

clone_size: .
d_call: .
v_call: TRBV24-1
j_call: TRBJ2-2
cdr3_nt: TGTGCCACCAGTGATTTAGGGACTCAGGGCACCGGGGAGCTGTTTTTT
cdr3_aa: CATSDLGTQGTGELFF

clone_size: few
d_call: .
v_call: TRBV7-2
j_call: TRBJ1-2
cdr3_nt: TGTGCCAGCAGCGGACAGCGGTCAGCCTATGGCTACACCTTC
cdr3_aa: CASSGQRSAYGYTF

clone_size: .
d_call: .
v_call: TRBV28
j_call: TRBJ2-3
cdr3_nt: TGTGCCATCGTGAATAGGGTCACAGATACGCAGTATTTT
cdr3_aa: CAIVNRVTDTQYF

clone_size: .
d_call: TRBD1
v_call: TRBV11-2
j_call: TRBJ2-7
cdr3_nt: TGTGCCAGCAGCCCACCCGGGACAGGGGGCGAGCAGTACTTC
cdr3_aa: CASSPPGTGGEQYF

clone_size: .
d_call: TRBD2
v_call: TRBV6-5
j_call: TRBJ2-7
cdr3_nt: TGTGCCAGCAGATGGGGACTAGCCTACGAGCAGTACTTC
cdr3_aa: CASRWGLAYEQYF

clone_size: .
d_call: .
v_call: TRBV29-1
j_call: TRBJ2-7
cdr3_nt: TGCAGCGCAGGGCAGGGCCCCTCCGCCGAGCAGTACTTC
cdr3_aa: CSAGQGPSAEQYF

clone_size: .
d_call: TRBD1
v_call: TRBV20-1
j_call: TRBJ1-1
cdr3_nt: TGCAGTGCCTGGACAGGCCGCACTGAAGCTTTCTTT
cdr3_aa: CSAWTGRTEAFF

clone_size: .
d_call: TRBD2
v_call: TRBV11-2
j_call: TRBJ2-3
cdr3_nt: TGTGCCAGCCGCGGCGGGGGAGATACGCAGTATTTT
cdr3_aa: CASRGGGDTQYF

clone_size: few
d_call: TRBD2
v_call: TRBV27
j_call: TRBJ2-7
cdr3_nt: TGTGCCAGCAGTTTGGGCGGGACTAGATACGAGCAGTACTTC
cdr3_aa: CASSLGGTRYEQYF

clone_size: many
d_call: TRBD2
v_call: TRBV2
j_call: TRBJ2-1
cdr3_nt: TGTGCCAGCAGTCGAACTAGCGGCACCTACAATGAGCAGTTCTTC
cdr3_aa: CASSRTSGTYNEQFF

clone_size: .
d_call: TRBD1
v_call: TRBV12-3/TRBV12-4
j_call: TRBJ1-5
cdr3_nt: TGTGCCAGTGTGAGGACAGGGGCATCGTTAGGTCAGCCCCAGCATTTT
cdr3_aa: CASVRTGASLGQPQHF

clone_size: few
d_call: .
v_call: TRBV5-6
j_call: TRBJ2-7
cdr3_nt: TGTGCCAGCAGCTTGGGGGCGAATGTGGGGGGACGCGAGCAGTACTTC
cdr3_aa: CASSLGANVGGREQYF

clone_size: few
d_call: .
v_call: TRBV29-1
j_call: TRBJ2-1
cdr3_nt: TGCAGCGTTGAATCAGGGACTGCCGGCAATGAGCAGTTCTTC
cdr3_aa: CSVESGTAGNEQFF

clone_size: few
d_call: .
v_call: TRBV24-1
j_call: TRBJ1-5
cdr3_nt: TGTGCCACCAGTGAGTCAGGGGGCAATCAGCCCCAGCATTTT
cdr3_aa: CATSESGGNQPQHF

clone_size: few
d_call: TRBD2
v_call: TRBV28
j_call: TRBJ2-7
cdr3_nt: TGTGCCAGCAGTTTGGGGGGGAAGTACGAGCAGTACTTC
cdr3_aa: CASSLGGKYEQYF

clone_size: .
d_call: TRBD1
v_call: TRBV7-3
j_call: TRBJ2-4
cdr3_nt: TGTGCCAGCAGCCCAGGGGGCATAGCCAAAAACATTCAGTACTTC
cdr3_aa: CASSPGGIAKNIQYF

clone_size: .
d_call: TRBD1
v_call: TRBV20-1
j_call: TRBJ1-5
cdr3_nt: TGCAGTGCTAACAGGGGAGGTCAGCCCCAGCATTTT
cdr3_aa: CSANRGGQPQHF

clone_size: few
d_call: TRBD2
v_call: TRBV5-4
j_call: TRBJ2-7
cdr3_nt: TGTGCCAGCAGCTCCACCGGGACTACCGACCGGTACTTC
cdr3_aa: CASSSTGTTDRYF

clone_size: many
d_call: .
v_call: TRBV5-1
j_call: TRBJ1-1
cdr3_nt: TGCGCCAGCAGCTTGGTCCAGGGTGTAGGAGGTGAAGCTTTCTTT
cdr3_aa: CASSLVQGVGGEAFF

clone_size: few
d_call: .
v_call: TRBV28
j_call: TRBJ2-3
cdr3_nt: TGTGCCAGCAGGCAAGCCCGGACGAGAGACACAGATACGCAGTATTTT
cdr3_aa: CASRQARTRDTDTQYF

clone_size: .
d_call: .
v_call: TRBV3-1
j_call: TRBJ1-1
cdr3_nt: TGTGCCAGCAGCCAAACGATCGGGGAAGGATGGAACACTGAAGCTTTCTTT
cdr3_aa: CASSQTIGEGWNTEAFF

clone_size: .
d_call: .
v_call: TRBV27
j_call: TRBJ1-6
cdr3_nt: TGTGCCAGCAGTTTAAGGGTAGCCAATTCACCCCTCCACTTT
cdr3_aa: CASSLRVANSPLHF

clone_size: .
d_call: .
v_call: TRBV2
j_call: TRBJ1-4
cdr3_nt: TGTGCCAGCAGTGGGACACATAATGAAAAACTGTTTTTT
cdr3_aa: CASSGTHNEKLFF

clone_size: .
d_call: .
v_call: TRBV28
j_call: TRBJ1-5
cdr3_nt: TGTGCCAGCACCACCGTCCCGTCCAATCAGCCCCAGCATTTT
cdr3_aa: CASTTVPSNQPQHF

clone_size: .
d_call: .
v_call: TRBV28
j_call: TRBJ2-1
cdr3_nt: TGTGCCAGCAGTACACAGGGATTTGAGCAGTTCTTC
cdr3_aa: CASSTQGFEQFF

clone_size: .
d_call: TRBD2
v_call: TRBV6-6
j_call: TRBJ2-7
cdr3_nt: TGTGCCAGCAGGGGGGACAGACTAGCGGCCTCCTCCTACGAGCAGTACTTC
cdr3_aa: CASRGDRLAASSYEQYF

clone_size: .
d_call: .
v_call: TRBV7-9
j_call: TRBJ2-1
cdr3_nt: TGTGCCAGCAGCCCTCCGGGCCGGTGGGGCGGTGAGCAGTTCTTC
cdr3_aa: CASSPPGRWGGEQFF

clone_size: .
d_call: TRBD1
v_call: TRBV28
j_call: TRBJ1-5
cdr3_nt: TGTGCCAGCAGTGCCGAGATGGGACAGGGCAATCAGCCCCAGCATTTT
cdr3_aa: CASSAEMGQGNQPQHF

clone_size: .
d_call: TRBD1
v_call: TRBV5-1
j_call: TRBJ1-1
cdr3_nt: TGCGCCAGCAGACGCGAACAGGGGGACACTGAAGCTTTCTTT
cdr3_aa: CASRREQGDTEAFF

clone_size: .
d_call: .
v_call: TRBV15
j_call: TRBJ2-4
cdr3_nt: TGTGCCACCAGCAGCCGGGGCGAGGGCCTCAGGGACATTCAGTACTTC
cdr3_aa: CATSSRGEGLRDIQYF

clone_size: .
d_call: TRBD1
v_call: TRBV28
j_call: TRBJ2-2
cdr3_nt: TGTGCCAGCAGTTTGGACAGGGGAGGCACCGGGGAGCTGTTTTTT
cdr3_aa: CASSLDRGGTGELFF

clone_size: many
d_call: TRBD1
v_call: TRBV28
j_call: TRBJ2-1
cdr3_nt: TGTGCCAGCAGTTCCCCTGATGGACAGGGCTACAATGAGCAGTTCTTC
cdr3_aa: CASSSPDGQGYNEQFF

clone_size: .
d_call: .
v_call: TRBV5-1
j_call: TRBJ2-5
cdr3_nt: TGCGCCAGCAGGCCCCTAACAGCCGAAGAGACCCAGTACTTC
cdr3_aa: CASRPLTAEETQYF

clone_size: .
d_call: .
v_call: TRBV12-3/TRBV12-4
j_call: TRBJ2-4
cdr3_nt: TGTGCCAGCAGTTTCAAAAACATTCAGTACTTC
cdr3_aa: CASSFKNIQYF

clone_size: few
d_call: TRBD1
v_call: TRBV6-5
j_call: TRBJ1-1
cdr3_nt: TGTGCCAGCAGTTACTCTGGACAGGGGAACACTGAAGCTTTCTTT
cdr3_aa: CASSYSGQGNTEAFF

clone_size: .
d_call: .
v_call: TRBV6-6
j_call: TRBJ2-6
cdr3_nt: TGTGCCAGCAGTTATCAGGGTACAGGGGCCAACGTCCTGACTTTC
cdr3_aa: CASSYQGTGANVLTF

clone_size: .
d_call: TRBD2
v_call: TRBV10-3
j_call: TRBJ2-3
cdr3_nt: TGTGCCATCGGGGAGGGGTTAACAGATACGCAGTATTTT
cdr3_aa: CAIGEGLTDTQYF

clone_size: few
d_call: TRBD2
v_call: TRBV5-1
j_call: TRBJ2-7
cdr3_nt: TGCGCCAGCAGCTTGGAACGGGGGGCCTACGAGCAGTACTTC
cdr3_aa: CASSLERGAYEQYF

clone_size: few
d_call: .
v_call: TRBV10-3
j_call: TRBJ1-2
cdr3_nt: TGTGCCATCAGTGGCGACCTCACGACGGACTATGGCTACACCTTC
cdr3_aa: CAISGDLTTDYGYTF

clone_size: few
d_call: .
v_call: TRBV29-1
j_call: TRBJ2-2
cdr3_nt: TGCAGCGTTTTACTAAGCTCAACCGGGGAGCTGTTTTTT
cdr3_aa: CSVLLSSTGELFF

clone_size: few
d_call: .
v_call: TRBV4-1
j_call: TRBJ1-5
cdr3_nt: TGCGCCAGCAGCCCGGACACGTTTAGACCCAATCAGCCCCAGCATTTT
cdr3_aa: CASSPDTFRPNQPQHF

clone_size: .
d_call: .
v_call: TRBV6-6
j_call: TRBJ1-5
cdr3_nt: TGTGCCAGCGGTGACGGTCCAGGGACTCAGCCCCAGCATTTT
cdr3_aa: CASGDGPGTQPQHF

clone_size: few
d_call: .
v_call: TRBV2
j_call: TRBJ1-2
cdr3_nt: TGTGCAGACGGCGGGGGTTATGGCTACACCTTC
cdr3_aa: CADGGGYGYTF

clone_size: once
d_call: TRBD2
v_call: TRBV6-2/TRBV6-3
j_call: TRBJ2-3
cdr3_nt: TGTGCCAGCAGAAAATTCGGACTAGCGGGGGCCACAGATACGCAGTATTTT
cdr3_aa: CASRKFGLAGATDTQYF

clone_size: few
d_call: .
v_call: TRBV4-1
j_call: TRBJ1-1
cdr3_nt: TGCGCCAGCAGGGAAGGGGGACGGAAGAACACTGAAGCTTTCTTT
cdr3_aa: CASREGGRKNTEAFF

clone_size: few
d_call: TRBD1
v_call: TRBV20-1
j_call: TRBJ1-2
cdr3_nt: TGCAGTGCTAAAATAGGGACAGCGTATGGCTACACCTTC
cdr3_aa: CSAKIGTAYGYTF

clone_size: .
d_call: .
v_call: TRBV6-6
j_call: TRBJ2-3
cdr3_nt: TGTGCCAGTACGAGCACAGATACGCAGTATTTT
cdr3_aa: CASTSTDTQYF

clone_size: few
d_call: .
v_call: TRBV4-1
j_call: TRBJ1-4
cdr3_nt: TGCGCCAGCAGCCACCACAGGTCCTCTAATGAAAAACTGTTTTTT
cdr3_aa: CASSHHRSSNEKLFF